The present T cell receptor (beta chain) was sequenced within a study of cytomegalovirus exposure and HLA in healthy donors. Study-level results: A reported reduction in N-insertions relative to the 666-donor mean was seen in an Asian-associated ancestry cluster in a later analysis.

Points on this clone: Antigen specificity is unknown.

V was clipped by 6 bases and J by 7 bases; unmatched bases: 9. The germline gives CDR1 MDHEN, CDR2 SYDVKM. This CDR3 is 14 amino acids long. Healthy individuals who donated bone marrow served as the donors. Vbeta (60) and Jbeta (13) primers were used in the PCR. TCRdb's copy holds only in-frame clones and misses some; the assay was immunoSEQ multiplex PCR. The table lists about 76,000 clones, around 81% of them singletons. The rearrangement uses TRBV28 and TRBJ2-7; 10 bases line up with TRBD2. The sequence derives from a woman in her thirties in good health and CMV-seronegative. Source material: PBMCs. CDR3 residues: CASSTTSGYREQYF. The CDR3 DNA follows: TGTGCCAGCAGCACGACTAGCGGGTATAGGGAGCAGTACTTC.